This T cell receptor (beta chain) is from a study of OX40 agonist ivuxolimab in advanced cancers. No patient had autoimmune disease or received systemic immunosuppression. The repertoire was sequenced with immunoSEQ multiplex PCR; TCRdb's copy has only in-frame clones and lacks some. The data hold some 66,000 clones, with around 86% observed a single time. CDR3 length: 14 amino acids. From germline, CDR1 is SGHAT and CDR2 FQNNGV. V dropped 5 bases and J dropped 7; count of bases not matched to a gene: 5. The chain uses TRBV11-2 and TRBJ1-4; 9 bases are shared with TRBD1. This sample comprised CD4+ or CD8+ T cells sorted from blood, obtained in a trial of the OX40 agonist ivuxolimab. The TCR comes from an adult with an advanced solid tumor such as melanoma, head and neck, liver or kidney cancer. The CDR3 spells CASSPWTGVEKLFF. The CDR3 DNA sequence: TGTGCCAGCAGCCCCTGGACAGGGGTTGAAAAACTGTTTTTT.